A single sample gave rise to the 32 T cell receptor beta chains below, sequenced in a study of blood T cell repertoires in COVID-19 (dated by TCRdb to the early 2020s). Library generation was performed with the immunoSEQ multiplex PCR assay. TCRdb took this table from immuneACCESS and kept in-frame rearrangements with V and J called. Such tables lack part of the clones; where checked against another copy, unresolved V genes explain under half of the gap, and the rest is unexplained. For this sample the table gives roughly 190,000 clones, of which under 90% were detected only once. Clones ranked in the top ten supply over 13% of the sample. The sequenced sample consisted of peripheral blood. These receptors were taken from a man younger than 45 with active or convalescent COVID-19.

This clone was counted once. This sequence joins TRBV7-3 and TRBJ2-5; 8 nucleotides agree with TRBD2. V shed 2 bases and J 6 bases; nucleotides not matched to a gene: 11. CDR1 and CDR2 from the germline V gene are SGHTA and FQGTGA. CDR3 length equals 16 residues. For the CDR3, the DNA is TGTGCCAGCAGCTTACAGGGGCGGGGGGCCGGACAGACCCAGTACTTC. This translates into CASSLQGRGAGQTQYF.

This chain links TRBV19 with TRBJ1-2; TRBD1 aligns across 8 bases. Germline V gene sequence: CDR1 LNHDA, CDR2 SQIVND (reference sequence). CDR3 size: 14 residues. Trimming removed 5 bases from V and 6 bases from J; junction bases left unmatched: 8. The CDR3 loop reads CASSPGKQGDGYTF. CDR3 nucleotide sequence: TGTGCCAGTAGTCCCGGAAAACAGGGGGATGGCTACACCTTC. Drawing the rest from reference TRBV19 and TRBJ1-2, the complete variable domain is DGGITQSPKYLFRKEGQNVTLSCEQNLNHDAMYWYRQDPGQGLRLIYYSQIVNDFQKGDIAEGYSVSREKKESFPLTVTSAQKNPTAFYLCASSPGKQGDGYTFGSGTRLTVV.

The chain carries TRBV4-1 and TRBJ1-2; 7 bases line up with TRBD1. CDR3 length: 15 residues. Trimming took 0 bases from V and 1 from J; bases not matched to a gene: 2. The germline gives CDR1 MGHRA, CDR2 YSYEKL. The CDR3 sequence: CASSQDRDSNYGYTF. For the CDR3, the DNA is TGCGCCAGCAGCCAAGATAGGGACAGTAACTATGGCTACACCTTC.

The chain uses TRBV6-5 and TRBJ2-3, with D maybe TRBD1 (5 bases). CDR3 size: 16 residues. Per germline, CDR1 MNHEY and CDR2 SVGAGI. Trimming stripped 2 bases from V and 3 bases from J, with 15 bases between. The chain's CDR3 is CASSYNKGVGTDTQYF. In DNA, the CDR3 is TGTGCCAGCAGTTACAATAAAGGGGTCGGTACAGATACGCAGTATTTT.

The V gene is TRBV11-2, the J gene TRBJ1-1, with 7 positions matching TRBD1. Germline lookup yields CDR1 SGHAT and CDR2 FQNNGV. Trimming removed 5 bases from V and 4 bases from J; junction bases left unmatched: 10. The CDR3 extends over 15 amino acids. The CDR3 bases are TGTGCCAGCAGCCGAGGGAATACAGGGGTCACTGAAGCTTTCTTT. Translation gives CASSRGNTGVTEAFF.

A few counts support this clone. The V gene is TRBV6-6, the J gene TRBJ1-4, with no clear D. Trimming cost V 5 bases and J 6 bases, with 10 bases left between them. The CDR3 has 13 residues. CDR1 MNHNY and CDR2 SVGAGI come from the germline V gene (reference sequence). The DNA for the CDR3 is TGTGCCAGCAGTCCCTACCCGGATGAAAAACTGTTTTTT. It encodes CASSPYPDEKLFF.

The J gene is TRBJ2-5, the V gene TRBV7-3, with a possible D match to TRBD2 (7 bases). The CDR3 length is 15 residues. Germline-derived CDR1 and CDR2 are SGHTA and FQGTGA. The ends were cut back, 2 bases at V and 1 base at J, with 11 bases in the middle. The CDR3 coding sequence is TGTGCCAGCAGCTTATTCGGGGGGCCCCAAGAGACCCAGTACTTC. As protein: CASSLFGGPQETQYF.

This clone was detected once. The chain recombines TRBV7-6 with TRBJ2-5; TRBD1 aligns across 8 bases. The CDR3 is 16 residues long. Losses at the gene ends were 0 bases for V and 5 bases for J; bases not matched to a gene: 8. Germline CDR1 SGHVS, CDR2 FNYEAQ. The CDR3 here is CASSLAWRRGQETQYF. In DNA form, the CDR3 reads TGTGCCAGCAGCTTAGCCTGGCGCAGGGGGCAGGAGACCCAGTACTTC.

This chain joins TRBV15 and TRBJ2-2; 9 bases align to TRBD1. The ends lost 6 bases at V and 2 bases at J; junction bases unmatched: 10. CDR3 length: 17 amino acids. Looked up from germline, CDR1 is LNHNV and CDR2 is YYDKDF (reference sequence). The CDR3 nucleotides read TGTGCCACCAGTTTTGGGGGGACAGGGCTCAACACCGGGGAGCTGTTTTTT. Translated: CATSFGGTGLNTGELFF. The variable domain in full, completed from reference TRBV15 and TRBJ2-2, reads DAMVIQNPRYQVTQFGKPVTLSCSQTLNHNVMYWYQQKSSQAPKLLFHYYDKDFNNEADTPDNFQSRRPNTSFCFLDIRSPGLGDTAMYLCATSFGGTGLNTGELFFGEGSRLTVL.

This clone has just a few counts. V is TRBV29-1 and J is TRBJ2-7; TRBD2 matches at 12 bases. V shed 4 bases, J shed 1 base, and the junction held 5 bases outside the gene matches. The CDR3 is 15 residues long. Germline CDR1 is SQVTM and CDR2 is ANQGSEA. Here the CDR3 DNA reads TGCAGCGTTGCAAGGACTAGCGGGGTTTCCTACGAGCAGTACTTC. Its protein is CSVARTSGVSYEQYF.

The chain couples TRBV6-1 to TRBJ1-4; a possible D gene is TRBD1 (6 bases). CDR3 length: 13 residues. V shed 5 bases and J shed 8 bases, with 12 bases lying between them. Germline CDR1 MNHNS, CDR2 SASEGT. The CDR3, as DNA: TGTGCCAGCAGTCCACAAGGGGGAGAAAAACTGTTTTTT. Amino acid sequence: CASSPQGGEKLFF.

This clone was seen a handful of times. The chain recombines TRBV30 with TRBJ1-4; the match to TRBD1 covers 7 bases. Germline V gene lookup returns CDR1 GTSNPN and CDR2 SVGIG (reference sequence). V was clipped by 0 bases and J by 2 bases; unmatched bases: 3. The CDR3 contains 15 residues. In DNA form, the CDR3 reads TGTGCCTGGAGTGTACAGGGGTATACTAATGAAAAACTGTTTTTT. Translation: CAWSVQGYTNEKLFF.

The chain links TRBV19 to TRBJ2-3; tentatively, D is TRBD1 (6 bases). This CDR3 contains 16 residues. V was pared by 5 bases and J by 4 bases, with 19 bases between. Germline CDR1 reads LNHDA; CDR2 reads SQIVND (reference sequence). In DNA form, the CDR3 reads TGTGCCAGTAGTGGGCAAGGGACATTCGCGGCAGATACGCAGTATTTT. It is translated as CASSGQGTFAADTQYF.

Only a few counts were recorded for this clone. This chain connects TRBV2 to TRBJ2-6, with D uncertain. Germline CDR1 reads SNHLY; CDR2 reads FYNNEI. The CDR3 totals 15 residues. V lost 7 bases, J lost 2 bases, and 12 bases lay in between. This CDR3 reads CASKYNYPGANVLTF. The CDR3 bases are TGTGCCAGCAAGTATAACTACCCTGGGGCCAACGTCCTGACTTTC.

The chain couples TRBV7-8 to TRBJ1-1; 8 bases agree with TRBD1. Germline V CDR1 and CDR2: SGHVS, FQNEAQ. The junction had 9 bases not matched to a gene; V was cut back by 5 bases and J by 1 base. This CDR3 region has 16 residues. The CDR3 DNA follows: TGTGCCAGCAGCCGGGGGACAGGAGGTTGGAACACTGAAGCTTTCTTT. Amino acid sequence: CASSRGTGGWNTEAFF.

This sequence joins TRBV29-1 and TRBJ1-2; TRBD1 agrees at 8 bases. The CDR3 extends over 15 amino acids. The V gene's germline CDR1 is SQVTM and CDR2 ANQGSEA. V was pared by 0 bases and J by 3 bases, with 6 bases of the junction left unmatched. The CDR3 DNA reads as TGCAGCGTTGAAGAACCAGGGGGCCTACACTATGGCTACACCTTC. Translation: CSVEEPGGLHYGYTF.

V usage is TRBV24-1 and J usage is TRBJ2-5, with 8 nucleotides matching TRBD1. The germline V gene has CDR1 KGHDR and CDR2 SFDVKD. The J segment lost 4 bases and the V segment lost 6 bases, leaving 6 bases of the junction unmatched. The CDR3 is made up of 14 amino acids. The CDR3 DNA reads TGTGCCACCAGTAAAGGAGACAGGGGAGAGACCCAGTACTTC. This sequence encodes CATSKGDRGETQYF.

This clone was found a few times. The CDR3 DNA reads TGTGCCAGCAGTGACAGGCGCAAGTATGGCTACACCTTC. As protein: CASSDRRKYGYTF. This rearrangement joins TRBV2 to TRBJ1-2; D unclear. Trimming shortened V by 3 bases and J by 5 bases, and 10 bases separated the two germline ends. Looked up from germline, CDR1 is SNHLY and CDR2 is FYNNEI. CDR3 length: 13 residues.

The V gene is TRBV5-1, the J gene TRBJ2-7, with 8 bases aligning to TRBD1. Losses at the gene ends were 4 bases for V and 3 bases for J; bases not matched to a gene: 9. Per germline, CDR1 SGHRS and CDR2 YFSETQ. The CDR3 consists of 15 residues. CDR3 in DNA: TGCGCCAGCAGCCCGGGCGGGACAGGAGTCTACGAGCAGTACGTC. Its translation: CASSPGGTGVYEQYV.

V is TRBV30 and J is TRBJ2-2; 10 bases are shared with TRBD2. The CDR3 runs 19 residues. The germline CDR1 and CDR2 sequences are GTSNPN and SVGIG (reference sequence). The V gene end was trimmed by 8 bases and the J gene end by 8 bases; junction bases not matched to a gene: 26. CDR3 loop: CAGSRLAGVLDPTGGELFF. The CDR3 region has the DNA TGTGCCGGTAGCCGGCTAGCGGGAGTCTTAGACCCCACCGGGGGGGAGCTGTTTTTT.

This clone has more than one count but fewer than ten. The CDR3 DNA is TGCGCCAGCAGCTTGGCCGGGCCAGGGCTAGGAGAGACCCAGTACTTC. This gives the protein CASSLAGPGLGETQYF. This chain uses TRBV5-1 with TRBJ2-5; D perhaps matches TRBD1 (5 bases). Per the germline V gene, CDR1 is SGHRS and CDR2 is YFSETQ. V was trimmed by 0 bases and J by 4 bases, leaving 16 bases between them. The CDR3 is 16 amino acids.

This sequence joins TRBV6-5 and TRBJ1-2; TRBD1 aligns across 7 bases. Germline lookup yields CDR1 MNHEY and CDR2 SVGAGI. J gave up 5 bases and V 4 bases, and 13 bases lay outside the gene matches. This CDR3 region has 16 residues. CDR3 residues: CASSSADRDPGYGYTF. The CDR3, as DNA: TGTGCCAGCAGTTCCGCCGACAGGGACCCTGGGTATGGCTACACCTTC.

The chain recombines TRBV6-6 with TRBJ2-5; 7 positions agree with TRBD1. Germline CDR1 and CDR2: MNHNY and SVGAGI (reference sequence). CDR3 length equals 16 residues. Germline trimming cut 5 bases from V and 6 bases from J; bases unmatched to any gene: 15. CDR3 bases: TGTGCCAGCAGTCCCAACAGGGGTCGGGGTAGGCAGACCCAGTACTTC. Its protein is CASSPNRGRGRQTQYF.

The rearrangement uses TRBV3-1 (or the pseudogene TRBV3-2) and TRBJ1-2, with TRBD1 matching over 8 bases. Germline V gene lookup returns CDR1 LGHDT and CDR2 YNNKEL (reference sequence). The CDR3 is made up of 13 amino acids. Losses at the gene ends were 3 bases for V and 8 bases for J; bases not matched to a gene: 5. CDR3 sequence reads: CASSQGTGGGYTF. Here the CDR3 DNA reads TGTGCCAGCAGCCAGGGGACAGGAGGCGGCTACACCTTC.

This chain links TRBV24-1 with TRBJ1-1, with 9 nucleotides matching TRBD1. The V and J ends lost 4 bases and 4 bases, in that order; junction bases with no gene match: 6. The CDR3 runs to 15 residues. From germline, CDR1 is KGHDR and CDR2 SFDVKD. The DNA for the CDR3 is TGTGCCACCAGTGAAGGACAGGGGTGGGGCACTGAAGCTTTCTTT. Protein product: CATSEGQGWGTEAFF.

The chain employs TRBV5-6 and TRBJ2-5, with no clear D. V dropped 2 bases and J dropped 0 bases, with 14 bases sitting between them. Germline V gene sequence: CDR1 SGHDT, CDR2 YYEEEE. This CDR3 contains 16 residues. The CDR3 nucleotides read TGTGCCAGCAGCTTAAACGGGTCCCCGTACCAAGAGACCCAGTACTTC. Protein product: CASSLNGSPYQETQYF.

This clone was counted a single time. The chain links TRBV12-3 or TRBV12-4 to TRBJ1-1; D gene unclear. The CDR3 consists of 13 residues. The germline V and J ends were trimmed by 8 bases and 0 bases, with 10 bases remaining between them. DNA for the CDR3: TGTGCCAGCGCGATCCAGGTGAACACTGAAGCTTTCTTT. Its translation is CASAIQVNTEAFF.

With regard to this clone: The DNA is omitted, as the CDR3 cannot be located on it reliably, and the CDR3 follows TCRdb's listing. The chain recombines TRBV9 with TRBJ1-2; the DNA was not compared with TRBD1, the D call given in the table. The CDR3 totals 17 residues, both ends included. Germline CDR1 and CDR2: SGDLS and YYNGEE. The CDR3 spells CASSGETGGEHFGGYTF.

The gene calls are TRBV6-6 and TRBJ1-4, with D maybe TRBD1 (5 bases). Per the germline V gene, CDR1 is MNHNY and CDR2 is SVGAGI (reference sequence). Trimming cost V 2 bases and J 0 bases, with 10 bases left between them. The CDR3 sequence is 16 residues long. CDR3 sequence (DNA): TGTGCCAGCAGTTACGGGGCATGGGCAACTAATGAAAAACTGTTTTTT. Translating it yields CASSYGAWATNEKLFF.

This rearrangement joins TRBV5-1 to TRBJ1-2, with 11 positions matching TRBD1. V dropped 2 bases and J dropped 11; count of bases not matched to a gene: 11. Looked up from germline, CDR1 is SGHRS and CDR2 is YFSETQ. This CDR3 region has 15 residues. The CDR3 protein is CASSFYGTGGTGYTF. The CDR3, as DNA: TGCGCCAGCAGCTTCTACGGGACAGGGGGGACGGGATACACCTTC.

This chain uses TRBV19 with TRBJ2-7; D is perhaps TRBD1 (5 bases). The V gene lost 2 bases and the J gene lost 6 bases, with 11 bases spanning the gap. The CDR3 runs to 13 residues. Germline lookup yields CDR1 LNHDA and CDR2 SQIVND (reference sequence). CDR3 residues: CASSIKGVGEQYF. DNA for the CDR3: TGTGCCAGTAGTATAAAAGGGGTAGGCGAGCAGTACTTC.

This sequence joins TRBV3-1 (or the pseudogene TRBV3-2) and TRBJ2-2, with 9 nucleotides matching TRBD2. V dropped 1 base and J dropped 0; count of bases not matched to a gene: 9. The CDR3 extends over 19 amino acids. The V gene's germline CDR1 is LGHDT and CDR2 YNNKEL (reference sequence). The CDR3 sequence: CASSQVTTSGDSNTGELFF. The DNA for the CDR3 is TGTGCCAGCAGCCAAGTCACGACTAGCGGAGATTCGAACACCGGGGAGCTGTTTTTT.